This T cell receptor (beta chain) appears in the sequencing data of a study of blood T cells in healthy people across ages. Findings of the study overall: A strong correlation was seen between TCR beta diversity and naive T cell percentage. Older individuals had lower TCR beta diversity per million T cells (the decline was roughly linear).

Germline CDR1 MNHNS, CDR2 SASEGT. This CDR3 contains 21 residues. Of note for this clonotype: Its antigen is currently unknown. At one boundary the junction diverges from the germline segment, which might be a read error.

The second PCR ran about 6 to 12 cycles with a sample-barcoded 5' primer and J-beta primers. A tag from a template-switch adaptor with 12 random nucleotides marked each cDNA molecule. Using its own MiXCR run on the 5' RACE reads, TCRdb lists one record per CDR3 protein. This sample has 1.5 million to 2 million distinct CDR3 sequences; approximately 30% occur once, and the top ten carry roughly 8%. Sequencing was done on a sample of blood. The chain uses TRBV6-1 and TRBJ2-4; TRBD2 matches at 12 bases. The source is a woman aged 25 to 39 in good health. CDR3 sequence: CASSEEPLPTSGRLARNIQYF. DNA for the CDR3: TGTGCCAGCAGTGAAGAACCCCTTCCGACTAGCGGGAGACTAGCCAGAAACATTCAGTACTTC.